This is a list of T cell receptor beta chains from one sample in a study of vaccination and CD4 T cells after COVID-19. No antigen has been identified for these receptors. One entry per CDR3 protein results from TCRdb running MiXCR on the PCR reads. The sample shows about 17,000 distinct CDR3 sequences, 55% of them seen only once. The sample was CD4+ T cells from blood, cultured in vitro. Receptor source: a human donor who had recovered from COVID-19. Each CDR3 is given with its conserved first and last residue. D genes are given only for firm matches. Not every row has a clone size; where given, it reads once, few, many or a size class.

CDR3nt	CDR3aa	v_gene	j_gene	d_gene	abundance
TGTGCCACCAGTCCCGGCAGGGGGCTCACCGGGGAGCTGTTTTTT	CATSPGRGLTGELFF	TRBV24-1	TRBJ2-2	TRBD1	NA
TGCAGTGCCCTAGCGGGATTTACCGGGGAGCTGTTTTTT	CSALAGFTGELFF	TRBV20-1	TRBJ2-2	TRBD2	few
TGTGCCTGGAGTGTAGGGAGGTCCGGGGAGCTGTTTTTT	CAWSVGRSGELFF	TRBV30	TRBJ2-2	NA	NA
TGTGCCAGCAGCCAAGATCTGCTGGGCAATCAGCCCCAGCATTTT	CASSQDLLGNQPQHF	TRBV4-2	TRBJ1-5	NA	NA
TGTGCCAGCTCACGGGGCATAGCGGGAAACAATGAGCAGTTCTTC	CASSRGIAGNNEQFF	TRBV18	TRBJ2-1	TRBD2	NA
TGTGCCACCAGCGGCGACATCTCTGGAAACACCATATATTTT	CATSGDISGNTIYF	TRBV15	TRBJ1-3	NA	NA
TGTGCCACCGGGGAGCGGATACATCAGCCCCAGCATTTT	CATGERIHQPQHF	TRBV24-1	TRBJ1-5	NA	few
TGTGCCAGCAGTTACGCGGGGGGGCGCAGGACAGAGACCCAGTACTTC	CASSYAGGRRTETQYF	TRBV6-5	TRBJ2-5	TRBD2	NA
TGCAGCGTTGACGGGGGTTCATATGGCTACACCTTC	CSVDGGSYGYTF	TRBV29-1	TRBJ1-2	NA	NA
TGTGCCAGTAGCGAGGCAGGCTGGGAGCAGTTCTTC	CASSEAGWEQFF	TRBV19	TRBJ2-1	NA	once
TGTGCCTGGAGTAAAGGACAGGACACTGAAGCTTTCTTT	CAWSKGQDTEAFF	TRBV30	TRBJ1-1	TRBD1	NA
TGTGCCAGCAGTTGGGACGGCCGGGATCTCAACAGCGCAGATACGCAGTATTTT	CASSWDGRDLNSADTQYF	TRBV6-2/TRBV6-3	TRBJ2-3	NA	NA
TGTGCCAGCAGCCTTTTAGCGGATACTAGCACAGATACGCAGTATTTT	CASSLLADTSTDTQYF	TRBV7-2	TRBJ2-3	NA	NA
TGTGCCAGCAGTTTTTCATTGGGCGGCTATGGCTACACCTTC	CASSFSLGGYGYTF	TRBV27	TRBJ1-2	NA	once
TGTGCCAGCAGCCTGGGACTAGCGGTGTACAATGAGCAGTTCTTC	CASSLGLAVYNEQFF	TRBV7-9	TRBJ2-1	TRBD2	once
TGCAGTGCTAGAGATCGGCAGTTCCAAGAGACCCAGTACTTC	CSARDRQFQETQYF	TRBV20-1	TRBJ2-5	NA	NA
TGTGCCAGCAGCCTGGGACAGGGGGCTGATCAGCCCCAGCATTTT	CASSLGQGADQPQHF	TRBV12-3/TRBV12-4	TRBJ1-5	TRBD1	NA
TGTGCCAGCAGCTTTTCAGGCGGAGACATTCAGTACTTC	CASSFSGGDIQYF	TRBV7-2	TRBJ2-4	NA	NA
TGTGCCAGTAGTATAGACGGGCGGCAGCCCCAGCATTTT	CASSIDGRQPQHF	TRBV19	TRBJ1-5	NA	NA
TGTGCCATCAGCTCAGGGGAAGGAACGTACGAGCAGTACTTC	CAISSGEGTYEQYF	TRBV10-3	TRBJ2-7	NA	NA
TGTGCCAGCAGGCATACGAGCAATCAGCCCCAGCATTTT	CASRHTSNQPQHF	TRBV6-1	TRBJ1-5	NA	few
TGTGCCAGCAGTCCGTTATTCTTTAATGGCTACACCTTC	CASSPLFFNGYTF	TRBV6-1	TRBJ1-2	NA	few
TGCAGCGCCGACGGGCGGGAGGACACAGATACGCAGTATTTT	CSADGREDTDTQYF	TRBV29-1	TRBJ2-3	TRBD2	NA
TGCAGTGCTGGTCTTACCACAGATACGCAGTATTTT	CSAGLTTDTQYF	TRBV20-1	TRBJ2-3	NA	NA
TGTGCCAGCAGCTTAACGATTGGGACAACTAACACCGGGGAGCTGTTTTTT	CASSLTIGTTNTGELFF	TRBV7-3	TRBJ2-2	NA	NA
TGTGCCAGCAGCCACTCGAAGGCAGATACGCAGTATTTT	CASSHSKADTQYF	TRBV7-2	TRBJ2-3	NA	NA
TGCGCCAGCAGCCGAACCGGGACACCCTCGAGTACCGGGGAGCTGTTTTTT	CASSRTGTPSSTGELFF	TRBV5-1	TRBJ2-2	NA	NA
TGCGCCAGCAGCTCCGATTGGACAGGGGGCGCAGATACGCAGTATTTT	CASSSDWTGGADTQYF	TRBV5-1	TRBJ2-3	TRBD1	NA
TGTGCCAGCAGCTCCCAAAGGACTTACAATGAGCAGTTCTTC	CASSSQRTYNEQFF	TRBV11-2	TRBJ2-1	NA	NA
TGTGCCAGCAACGGGGGTTTCGGGGGCTACACCTTC	CASNGGFGGYTF	TRBV2	TRBJ1-2	NA	NA
TGCGCCAGCAGCTCCAGGGCGAACGGGACTAGGTCTCGGGGGTACTACGAGCAGTACTTC	CASSSRANGTRSRGYYEQYF	TRBV5-1	TRBJ2-7	TRBD2	NA
TGTGCCTGGAGTGTTTGGGAGGAAGAGACCCAGTACTTC	CAWSVWEEETQYF	TRBV30	TRBJ2-5	NA	few
TGTGCCAGCAGTTACTCTGCAGGGGGCAGGTCGGAGCAGTACTTC	CASSYSAGGRSEQYF	TRBV6-2/TRBV6-3	TRBJ2-7	TRBD1	few
TGTGCCAGCAGCTTTCGGGGGGCAGAGGCCCAGCATTTT	CASSFRGAEAQHF	TRBV7-9	TRBJ1-5	NA	few
TGTGCCAGCAGTTCCCAGTATGGCTACACCTTC	CASSSQYGYTF	TRBV6-5	TRBJ1-2	NA	few
TGTGCCAGCAATCCGACAGGGGCTACCGCTTTCTTT	CASNPTGATAFF	TRBV6-1	TRBJ1-1	TRBD1	NA
TGCAGTGCTATTAGGGGGGCCTACCTTGAAGAGCAGTTCTTC	CSAIRGAYLEEQFF	TRBV20-1	TRBJ2-1	NA	NA
TGTGCCAGCAGCACCGGGACACACACCACAGATACGCAGTATTTT	CASSTGTHTTDTQYF	TRBV7-9	TRBJ2-3	NA	NA
TGCAGTGCCTTCGCTAGCGGGAGGCCGAACATTCAGTACTTC	CSAFASGRPNIQYF	TRBV20-1	TRBJ2-4	TRBD2	few
TGTGCCTGGAGTGCAGGGGATAACACTGAAGCTTTCTTT	CAWSAGDNTEAFF	TRBV30	TRBJ1-1	NA	NA
TGTGCCAGTAGTATAGGGTGGGATGAAAAACTGTTTTTT	CASSIGWDEKLFF	TRBV19	TRBJ1-4	NA	NA
TGTGCTAGTGGCTGGGACAGGGGGCAGCCCCAGCATTTT	CASGWDRGQPQHF	TRBV12-5	TRBJ1-5	TRBD1	NA
TGCAGTGCTAGAGATCCGACAGGGAGTAACACTGAAGCTTTCTTT	CSARDPTGSNTEAFF	TRBV20-1	TRBJ1-1	TRBD1	few
TGTGCCAGCAGTGCTTCACTAGCGGGAATTTCAAGGGAGCTGTTTTTT	CASSASLAGISRELFF	TRBV2	TRBJ2-2	TRBD2	NA
TGCAGTGCTAGAGTGACCGGGGCCGGGGAGCTGTTTTTT	CSARVTGAGELFF	TRBV20-1	TRBJ2-2	NA	NA
TGTGCCAGCAGGACTGGTGCTGGCACAGATACGCAGTATTTT	CASRTGAGTDTQYF	TRBV6-1	TRBJ2-3	NA	once
TGTGCCAGCAGTTCTGCCTCCGGGACAGTATGGGATTCACCCCTCCACTTT	CASSSASGTVWDSPLHF	TRBV27	TRBJ1-6	TRBD1	few
TGTGCCAGCAGCCCGGACAGGGGGTGGGAGCTGTTTTTT	CASSPDRGWELFF	TRBV7-3	TRBJ2-2	TRBD1	NA
TGCGCCAGCAGCTTAAAGACTAGCGGGTTCATCGGGGAAGAGACCCAGTACTTC	CASSLKTSGFIGEETQYF	TRBV5-1	TRBJ2-5	TRBD2	NA
TGTGCCAGCAGTGGAACCAGGGGTTACACTGAAGCTTTCTTT	CASSGTRGYTEAFF	TRBV25-1	TRBJ1-1	NA	once
TGTGCCAGCAGCCAACAGGGGACGTCCCAGCATTTT	CASSQQGTSQHF	TRBV3-1	TRBJ1-5	NA	few
TGTGCCAGCCTCCGACAGGAGGGACGCACTGAAGCTTTCTTT	CASLRQEGRTEAFF	TRBV27	TRBJ1-1	NA	few
TGCGCCAGCAGCCTTACACAGGGGCAGCCCCAGCATTTT	CASSLTQGQPQHF	TRBV5-1	TRBJ1-5	TRBD1	NA
TGTGCCAGTAGTGAAGGACAGGGATTGGTAAATGGCTACACCTTC	CASSEGQGLVNGYTF	TRBV19	TRBJ1-2	TRBD1	NA
TGTGCCTGGAGCGGGAGTGCGACCCAGTACTTC	CAWSGSATQYF	TRBV30	TRBJ2-5	NA	NA
TGTGCCAGCAGCCAAGATTTAGGACCCTATGGCTACACCTTC	CASSQDLGPYGYTF	TRBV14	TRBJ1-2	NA	few
TGTGCCAGCAGCTTAGATCCCAGAGGACTAGCGGGAGGAGGGGATACGCAGTATTTT	CASSLDPRGLAGGGDTQYF	TRBV7-6	TRBJ2-3	TRBD2	NA
TGTGCCAGCAGCTTAGGTGCTAGCGGAGGTCTCACAGATACGCAGTATTTT	CASSLGASGGLTDTQYF	TRBV7-8	TRBJ2-3	TRBD2	NA
TGTGCCAGCAGCTTGACAACTAATGAAAAACTGTTTTTT	CASSLTTNEKLFF	TRBV5-4	TRBJ1-4	NA	NA
TGCAGTGCTAGCCAAGGGGGCGGATTTGGCGGGCGTGAGCAGTTCTTC	CSASQGGGFGGREQFF	TRBV20-1	TRBJ2-1	TRBD1	NA